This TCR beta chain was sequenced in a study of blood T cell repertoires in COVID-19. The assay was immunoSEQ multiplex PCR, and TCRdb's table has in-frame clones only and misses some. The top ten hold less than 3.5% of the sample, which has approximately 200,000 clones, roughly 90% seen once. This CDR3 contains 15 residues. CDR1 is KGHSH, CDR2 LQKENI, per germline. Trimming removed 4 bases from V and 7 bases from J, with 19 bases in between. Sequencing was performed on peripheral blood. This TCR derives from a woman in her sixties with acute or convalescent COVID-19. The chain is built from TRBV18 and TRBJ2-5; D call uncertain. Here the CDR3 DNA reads TGTGCCAGCTCACTATCGACCTCAGCGATGGGGACCCAGTACTTC. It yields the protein CASSLSTSAMGTQYF.